This is a list of T cell receptor beta chains from one sample in a study of shared clonotypes between healthy human individuals. Repertoires were generated with immunoSEQ multiplex PCR, while TCRdb's copy carries only in-frame clones and drops some. The repertoire holds some 1,100,000 clones, with 75% to 80% as singletons. The sequenced sample was memory CD4+ T cells from PBMCs. These receptors all stem from a man aged 18-30 years in good health. Some clones in this sample may be carry-over from other donors' samples. CDR3s include the opening cysteine and the closing phenylalanine or tryptophan. Each record gives: J gene, D gene, clone size, V gene, CDR3 protein, CDR3 DNA. A D gene is named only where the DNA matches it firmly. Some rows have no size entry. The others give once, few or many, or a class for an expanded clone.

TRBJ2-3 | - | - | TRBV7-9 | CASSLGGADTQYF | TGTGCCAGCAGCTTAGGGGGCGCAGATACGCAGTATTTT
TRBJ2-3 | TRBD2 | once | TRBV7-9 | CASSSRRTSGSLDGQYF | TGTGCCAGCAGCTCCCGACGGACTAGCGGGTCCCTAGATGGGCAGTATTTT
TRBJ2-7 | TRBD2 | - | TRBV10-3 | CAISESASGNSYEQYF | TGTGCCATCAGTGAGTCGGCTAGCGGGAACTCCTACGAGCAGTACTTC
TRBJ1-5 | - | - | TRBV29-1 | CSVVLGSTLGQPQHF | TGCAGCGTTGTGTTGGGGAGCACCCTCGGACAGCCCCAGCATTTT
TRBJ1-2 | TRBD1 | many | TRBV27 | CASSLTGDSYYGYTF | TGTGCCAGCAGTTTAACCGGGGACAGTTACTATGGCTACACCTTC
TRBJ1-2 | - | - | TRBV4-2 | CASSQGAGGYTF | TGTGCCAGCAGCCAAGGGGCTGGCGGCTACACCTTC
TRBJ2-7 | - | - | TRBV7-8 | CASSSRETTYEQYF | TGTGCCAGCAGCTCACGGGAAACCACCTACGAGCAGTACTTC
TRBJ1-5 | - | few | TRBV28 | CASSWGSMNSNQPQHF | TGTGCCAGCAGTTGGGGAAGTATGAACAGCAATCAGCCCCAGCATTTT
TRBJ2-7 | - | - | TRBV5-1 | CASSEPTGEQYF | TGCGCCAGCAGCGAGCCAACGGGCGAGCAGTACTTC
TRBJ2-1 | TRBD2 | - | TRBV18 | CASSPNAGEINEQFF | TGTGCCAGCTCACCAAACGCGGGAGAGATCAATGAGCAGTTCTTC
TRBJ2-7 | - | - | TRBV5-1 | CASSSGFSHSYEQYF | TGCGCCAGCAGCTCGGGCTTTAGTCACTCCTACGAGCAGTACTTC
TRBJ1-2 | - | - | TRBV5-4 | CASSLEGTGYTF | TGTGCCAGCAGCTTGGAAGGGACTGGCTACACCTTC
TRBJ2-3 | - | - | TRBV5-1 | CASRGPQSEDTQYF | TGCGCCAGCAGGGGACCCCAGTCGGAGGATACGCAGTATTTT
TRBJ2-5 | TRBD2 | - | TRBV7-8 | CASSYQSAGGRWTQYF | TGTGCCAGCAGCTATCAATCGGCGGGAGGGAGGTGGACCCAGTACTTC
TRBJ1-2 | - | - | TRBV21-1 | CASSRALLGPPRGNYGYTF | TGTGCCAGCAGCCGCGCGCTTTTAGGGCCGCCACGGGGGAACTATGGCTACACCTTC
TRBJ1-5 | - | - | TRBV10-3 | CAISGDGYNQPQHF | TGTGCCATCAGTGGTGACGGCTACAATCAGCCCCAGCATTTT
TRBJ2-1 | - | - | TRBV7-3 | CASSLIYQNEQFF | TGTGCCAGCAGCTTAATATACCAAAATGAGCAGTTCTTC
TRBJ2-7 | - | once | TRBV5-4 | CASSLISGDRYEQYF | TGTGCCAGCAGCTTAATTAGCGGAGATCGCTACGAGCAGTACTTC
TRBJ1-3 | - | - | TRBV28 | CASGTGRNTIYF | TGTGCCAGCGGGACGGGGAGAAACACCATATATTTT
TRBJ2-5 | TRBD2 | few | TRBV18 | CASSPPGLARTGETQYF | TGTGCCAGCTCACCACCGGGACTAGCTCGGACGGGGGAGACCCAGTACTTC
TRBJ1-5 | - | few | TRBV28 | CASSLASPGSSQPQHF | TGTGCCAGCAGTTTAGCGTCGCCAGGGTCGAGCCAGCCCCAGCATTTT
TRBJ2-7 | TRBD1 | - | TRBV29-1 | CSATGVSYEQYF | TGCAGCGCGACAGGGGTTTCCTACGAGCAGTACTTC
TRBJ1-3 | TRBD1 | - | TRBV18 | CASAQGARNTIYF | TGTGCCAGCGCCCAGGGGGCGAGAAACACCATATATTTT